A selection of T cell receptor beta chains follows, all from one sample in a study of T cells after yellow fever vaccination. TCRdb re-called the 5' RACE reads through MiXCR, storing one row per CDR3 protein. The table lists some 240,000 distinct CDR3 sequences, approximately 3.6% of them singletons. The sample was PBMCs, taken 15 days after the yellow fever booster vaccination. Receptors were obtained from a man aged 18 to 29 who received the YFV17D yellow fever vaccine. The CDR3 runs from the conserved cysteine through the conserved F or W. D genes are given only for firm matches. A clone size is listed for some rows: how often the clone was seen (once, few, many), or a class if it is expanded.

J,D,size,V,length,CDR3,DNA
TRBJ1-1,NA,NA,TRBV6-5,15,CASSYSFSKNGEAFF,TGTGCCAGCAGTTACTCTTTCTCGAAGAACGGAGAAGCTTTCTTT
TRBJ1-1,TRBD1,many,TRBV7-9,12,CASSLTGGEAFF,TGTGCCAGCAGCCTCACAGGGGGTGAAGCTTTCTTT
TRBJ1-5,NA,many,TRBV18,12,CASSPTNQPQHF,TGTGCCAGCTCACCGACTAATCAGCCCCAGCATTTT
TRBJ2-7,NA,many,TRBV11-2,12,CAEGTSSYEQYF,TGTGCGGAGGGCACGAGCTCCTACGAGCAGTACTTC
TRBJ2-1,TRBD2,many,TRBV19,15,CASTAGTSGVNEQFF,TGTGCCAGTACCGCCGGGACTAGCGGGGTCAATGAGCAGTTCTTC
TRBJ1-4,TRBD1,many,TRBV12-3/TRBV12-4,16,CASSGGLQGAPEKLFF,TGTGCCAGCAGTGGGGGGCTACAGGGGGCCCCTGAAAAACTGTTTTTT
TRBJ1-5,NA,many,TRBV5-7,14,CASSFLSTGKAQHF,TGTGCCAGCAGCTTTTTGTCGACAGGTAAGGCCCAGCATTTT
TRBJ2-7,TRBD1,many,TRBV6-5,16,CASSYSLGGQTYEQYF,TGTGCCAGCAGTTACTCTCTTGGGGGACAGACCTACGAGCAGTACTTC
TRBJ1-3,TRBD1,NA,TRBV4-3,14,CASSSTGGPNTIYF,TGCGCCAGCAGCAGCACAGGGGGTCCAAACACCATATATTTT
TRBJ2-2,NA,many,TRBV20-1,11,CSAAFTGELFF,TGCAGTGCTGCATTCACCGGGGAGCTGTTTTTT
TRBJ2-1,TRBD1,many,TRBV5-4,15,CASSRMGTGDDEQFF,TGTGCCAGCAGCCGGATGGGGACAGGGGACGATGAGCAGTTCTTC
TRBJ1-2,NA,few,TRBV5-5,17,CASSLELWQGANYGYTF,TGTGCCAGCAGCTTGGAGCTTTGGCAGGGTGCCAACTATGGCTACACCTTC
TRBJ1-3,NA,many,TRBV4-3,16,CASSQVSTGSGNTIYF,TGCGCCAGCAGCCAAGTCTCGACTGGATCTGGAAACACCATATATTTT
TRBJ2-3,NA,few,TRBV7-2,15,CASSYTGTSTDTQYF,TGTGCCAGCAGCTACACAGGAACTAGCACAGATACGCAGTATTTT
TRBJ2-5,NA,many,TRBV4-1,14,CASSQDAGTETQYF,TGCGCCAGCAGCCAAGATGCGGGAACCGAGACCCAGTACTTC
TRBJ1-1,TRBD1,many,TRBV30,14,CAWSRQGINTEAFF,TGTGCCTGGAGTAGACAGGGGATTAACACTGAAGCTTTCTTT
TRBJ1-4,NA,many,TRBV6-1,15,CASSEVGGYNEKLFF,TGTGCCAGCAGTGAAGTGGGAGGCTATAATGAAAAACTGTTTTTT
TRBJ1-1,NA,many,TRBV6-2/TRBV6-3,15,CASSFNGLGNTEAFF,TGTGCCAGCAGTTTCAATGGTTTAGGGAACACTGAAGCTTTCTTT
TRBJ2-5,NA,many,TRBV20-1,14,CSANRALGSETQYF,TGCAGTGCTAACCGGGCCCTAGGCAGTGAGACCCAGTACTTC
TRBJ2-1,NA,many,TRBV12-3/TRBV12-4,14,CASSLPGTYNEQFF,TGTGCCAGCAGTTTACCGGGGACATACAATGAGCAGTTCTTC
TRBJ2-1,NA,many,TRBV7-6,15,CASSKDRSTYNEQFF,TGTGCCAGCAGCAAAGACAGGTCCACCTACAATGAGCAGTTCTTC
TRBJ2-1,TRBD1,many,TRBV7-3,15,CASSLTMGQGREQFF,TGTGCCAGCAGCTTAACAATGGGACAGGGAAGGGAGCAGTTCTTC
TRBJ1-4,NA,many,TRBV18,14,CASSRRRENEKLFF,TGTGCCAGCTCACGGCGGAGAGAAAATGAAAAACTGTTTTTT
TRBJ2-4,TRBD2,many,TRBV25-1,17,CASSESGGALAKNIQYF,TGTGCCAGCAGTGAATCGGGGGGAGCTCTAGCCAAAAACATTCAGTACTTC
TRBJ2-3,TRBD1,many,TRBV5-1,15,CASSLGDRGRDTQYF,TGCGCCAGCAGCTTGGGGGACAGGGGGCGAGATACGCAGTATTTT
TRBJ1-1,TRBD1,NA,TRBV7-9,12,CASSLTGVEAFF,TGTGCCAGCAGCTTGACAGGGGTTGAAGCTTTCTTT
TRBJ1-4,NA,many,TRBV7-9,16,CASSSRIKATNEKLFF,TGTGCCAGCAGCTCGAGAATCAAAGCAACTAATGAAAAACTGTTTTTT